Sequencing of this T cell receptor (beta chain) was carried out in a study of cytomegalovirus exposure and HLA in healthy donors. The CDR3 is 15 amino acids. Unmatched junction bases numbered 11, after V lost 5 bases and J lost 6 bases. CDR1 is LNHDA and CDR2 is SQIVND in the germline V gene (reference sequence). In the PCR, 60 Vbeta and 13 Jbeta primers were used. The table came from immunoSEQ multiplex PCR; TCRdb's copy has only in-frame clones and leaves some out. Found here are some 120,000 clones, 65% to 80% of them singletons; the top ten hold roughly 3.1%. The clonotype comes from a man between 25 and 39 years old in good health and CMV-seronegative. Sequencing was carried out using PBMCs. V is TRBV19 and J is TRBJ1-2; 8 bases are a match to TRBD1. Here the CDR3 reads CASSLEHQGANGYTF. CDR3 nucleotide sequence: TGTGCCAGTAGTTTGGAACACCAGGGGGCGAATGGCTACACCTTC.